Listed below are T cell receptor beta chains from one sample, sequenced in a study of identical twins. TCRdb passed the 5' RACE reads through MiXCR, listing each CDR3 protein once. The sample lists around 250,000 distinct CDR3 sequences, roughly 7.1% occurring once. These data are also associated with another study on T cells expressing NK-cell markers.

The sequenced sample was CD8+ T cells sorted from blood. These receptor sequences come from a woman aged 18-29 years in good health. CDR3s include the opening cysteine and the closing phenylalanine or tryptophan. Each record gives: clone size, J gene, V gene, D gene, CDR3 DNA, CDR3 protein. The D gene is left open where the match is weak. Rows may omit the clone size; those that give it use once, few, many or a size class.

clone_size: many; j_call: TRBJ2-4; v_call: TRBV5-6; d_call: -; cdr3_nt: TGTGCCAGCTCCCACGGGAGCGGAGTGGGAAACATTCAGTACTTC; cdr3_aa: CASSHGSGVGNIQYF
clone_size: few; j_call: TRBJ2-3; v_call: TRBV3-1; d_call: -; cdr3_nt: TGTGCCAGCAGCCCCATTGACCGGCCAGATACGCAGTATTTT; cdr3_aa: CASSPIDRPDTQYF
clone_size: many; j_call: TRBJ1-2; v_call: TRBV20-1; d_call: TRBD1; cdr3_nt: TGCAGTGCTAGAGATCGGAGGGGGCAATACTATGGCTACACCTTC; cdr3_aa: CSARDRRGQYYGYTF
clone_size: many; j_call: TRBJ2-3; v_call: TRBV20-1; d_call: -; cdr3_nt: TGCAGTGCTAGTGAGGGACTGCCGCAGTATTTT; cdr3_aa: CSASEGLPQYF
clone_size: few; j_call: TRBJ1-2; v_call: TRBV2; d_call: -; cdr3_nt: TGTGCCAGCAGTCCACCGATTAACTATGGCTACACCTTC; cdr3_aa: CASSPPINYGYTF
clone_size: many; j_call: TRBJ2-7; v_call: TRBV5-6; d_call: -; cdr3_nt: TGTGCCAGCAGCTTGGGGGCAGGCTCATTCTACGAGCAGTACTTC; cdr3_aa: CASSLGAGSFYEQYF
clone_size: few; j_call: TRBJ2-7; v_call: TRBV5-1; d_call: TRBD1; cdr3_nt: TGCGCCAGCAGCTGGGGCCGGGGACAGGGAAGCTACGAGCAGTACTTC; cdr3_aa: CASSWGRGQGSYEQYF
clone_size: -; j_call: TRBJ2-7; v_call: TRBV27; d_call: TRBD2; cdr3_nt: TGTGCCAGCAGTCCGGGACTAGCGGGACTGGGGCAGTACTTC; cdr3_aa: CASSPGLAGLGQYF
clone_size: many; j_call: TRBJ2-2; v_call: TRBV29-1; d_call: TRBD2; cdr3_nt: TGCAGCACACTCGGGGGGGGCTCCGGGGAGCTGTTTTTT; cdr3_aa: CSTLGGGSGELFF
clone_size: -; j_call: TRBJ2-3; v_call: TRBV7-9; d_call: -; cdr3_nt: TGTGCCAGCAGCTCGGCTCCTAGCACAGATACGCAGTATTTT; cdr3_aa: CASSSAPSTDTQYF
clone_size: many; j_call: TRBJ2-5; v_call: TRBV6-2/TRBV6-3; d_call: TRBD2; cdr3_nt: TGTGCCAGCAGTTACCCTAGGACTAGCGGGAGAAAGACCCAGTACTTC; cdr3_aa: CASSYPRTSGRKTQYF
clone_size: -; j_call: TRBJ2-3; v_call: TRBV12-3/TRBV12-4; d_call: -; cdr3_nt: TGTGCCAGCAGTCCTCCCTTAGGAAGCCCACTAAGCACAGATACGCAGTATTTT; cdr3_aa: CASSPPLGSPLSTDTQYF
clone_size: many; j_call: TRBJ2-5; v_call: TRBV10-3; d_call: -; cdr3_nt: TGTGCCATCAGTGAGTCCTACACCCAAGAGACCCAGTACTTC; cdr3_aa: CAISESYTQETQYF
clone_size: few; j_call: TRBJ2-6; v_call: TRBV12-3/TRBV12-4; d_call: -; cdr3_nt: TGTGCCAGCAGGCGAAGGGACTTGGGGGCTGGGGCCAACGTCCTGACTTTC; cdr3_aa: CASRRRDLGAGANVLTF
clone_size: few; j_call: TRBJ2-7; v_call: TRBV5-1; d_call: TRBD1; cdr3_nt: TGCGCCAGCAGCTTGCGAACTGGGACAGAACTCGAGCAGTACTTC; cdr3_aa: CASSLRTGTELEQYF
clone_size: -; j_call: TRBJ2-1; v_call: TRBV9; d_call: -; cdr3_nt: TGTGCCAGCAGCCCCCCTTCACACAATGAGCAGTTCTTC; cdr3_aa: CASSPPSHNEQFF
clone_size: -; j_call: TRBJ1-1; v_call: TRBV13; d_call: -; cdr3_nt: TGTGCCAGCAGCTCTCAGGCTGAAGCTTTCTTT; cdr3_aa: CASSSQAEAFF
clone_size: few; j_call: TRBJ1-1; v_call: TRBV27; d_call: -; cdr3_nt: TGTGCCAGCAGTCCGCCGGGGGTCACTGAAGCTTTCTTT; cdr3_aa: CASSPPGVTEAFF
clone_size: many; j_call: TRBJ2-7; v_call: TRBV7-2; d_call: TRBD2; cdr3_nt: TGTGCCAGCGGTGGGGGGGTATCCGAGCAGTACTTC; cdr3_aa: CASGGGVSEQYF
clone_size: many; j_call: TRBJ2-1; v_call: TRBV5-1; d_call: TRBD2; cdr3_nt: TGCGCCAGCATGACTAGCGGGAGCAATGAGCAGTTCTTC; cdr3_aa: CASMTSGSNEQFF
clone_size: few; j_call: TRBJ2-7; v_call: TRBV7-9; d_call: TRBD1; cdr3_nt: TGTGCCAGCAGCTTAGATTTAGGACAGGAGCTAACTTACGAGCAGTACTTC; cdr3_aa: CASSLDLGQELTYEQYF
clone_size: -; j_call: TRBJ1-6; v_call: TRBV6-2/TRBV6-3; d_call: -; cdr3_nt: TGTGCCAGCAACTCGGACCCAGGGAACATGAATTCACCCCTCCACTTT; cdr3_aa: CASNSDPGNMNSPLHF
clone_size: many; j_call: TRBJ1-2; v_call: TRBV9; d_call: -; cdr3_nt: TGTGCCAGCAGCGTGGCCCGGGATAAAGGGTATGGCTACACCTTC; cdr3_aa: CASSVARDKGYGYTF
clone_size: few; j_call: TRBJ2-7; v_call: TRBV7-6; d_call: TRBD1; cdr3_nt: TGTGCCAGCAGCCACCAGGGACAGGGGGTCGTCGAGCAGTACTTC; cdr3_aa: CASSHQGQGVVEQYF
clone_size: many; j_call: TRBJ2-5; v_call: TRBV15; d_call: -; cdr3_nt: TGTGCCACCAGCATCAACCAGGCCGGGGATCCCCGATACTTC; cdr3_aa: CATSINQAGDPRYF
clone_size: few; j_call: TRBJ2-7; v_call: TRBV5-1; d_call: -; cdr3_nt: TGCGCCAGCAGCTCTGGTCCGGCGACCACGGTCGAGCAGTACTTC; cdr3_aa: CASSSGPATTVEQYF
clone_size: few; j_call: TRBJ2-1; v_call: TRBV4-3; d_call: -; cdr3_nt: TGCGCCAGCAGCCAGGAGAACATGGCCGTCAATGAGCAGTTCTTC; cdr3_aa: CASSQENMAVNEQFF
clone_size: many; j_call: TRBJ2-1; v_call: TRBV20-1; d_call: TRBD2; cdr3_nt: TGCAGTGCTCCACCGCTAGCGGGTGACCTGCCCTCCTACAATGAGCAGTTCTTC; cdr3_aa: CSAPPLAGDLPSYNEQFF
clone_size: -; j_call: TRBJ2-1; v_call: TRBV24-1; d_call: -; cdr3_nt: TGTGCCACCAGTGATTCCCGGGACTCCCTTAGGCAGTTCTTC; cdr3_aa: CATSDSRDSLRQFF
clone_size: many; j_call: TRBJ2-7; v_call: TRBV11-2; d_call: TRBD2; cdr3_nt: TGTGCCAGCAGCCCAACTAGCGGGAGGTACGAGCAGTACTTC; cdr3_aa: CASSPTSGRYEQYF